The clone carrying this T cell receptor (beta chain) has just a few counts. What it recognizes is unknown. The protocol was immunoSEQ multiplex PCR, while the TCRdb copy is restricted to in-frame clones and leaves out a portion. The top ten clones hold 4.3% of a sample with around 50,000 clones, 70% to 85% of them seen once. The CDR3 has 15 amino acids. The V end was cut by 8 bases, the J end by 4 bases, with 20 bases between. The germline gives CDR1 SGHVS, CDR2 FQNEAQ. This entry comes from a study of a mutant IDH1 vaccine in newly diagnosed glioma. Whole-study context: Investigators started vaccination 4-6 weeks after radiotherapy alone, or with temozolomide cycles. Sex among treated patients split about 60% male, approximately 38% female; mean age was roughly 42 years. Week 35 brought visit V12, which was followed by visit V13 at week 47.

As to time point: week 47, end of study. The vaccine gave 300 ug of a 20-mer mutant IDH1 peptide subcutaneously per dose. Eight vaccinations went to patients in weeks 1, 3, 5, 7, 11, 15, 19, 23. The receptor's source is a woman aged 30 to 39 with glioma. Some clones in this sample may be carry-over from other donors' samples. Here the sequenced sample was PBMCs, taken from a glioma patient whose treatment included an IDH1 peptide vaccine. The chain recombines TRBV7-8 with TRBJ1-1; D unresolved. The CDR3 here is CASAQGARIGTEAFF. The CDR3 nucleotides are TGTGCCAGCGCACAAGGCGCTCGGATCGGCACTGAAGCTTTCTTT.